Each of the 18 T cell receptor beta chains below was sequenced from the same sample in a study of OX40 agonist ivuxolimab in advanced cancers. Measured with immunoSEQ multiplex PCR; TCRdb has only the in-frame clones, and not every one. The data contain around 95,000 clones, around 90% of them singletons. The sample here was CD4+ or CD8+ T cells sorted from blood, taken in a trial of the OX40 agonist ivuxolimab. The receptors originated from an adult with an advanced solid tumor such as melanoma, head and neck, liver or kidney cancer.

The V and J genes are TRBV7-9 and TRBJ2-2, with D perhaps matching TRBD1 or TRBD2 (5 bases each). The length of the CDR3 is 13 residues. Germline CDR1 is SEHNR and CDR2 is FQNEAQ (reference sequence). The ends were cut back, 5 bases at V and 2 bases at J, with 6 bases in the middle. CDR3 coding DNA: TGTGCCAGCAGCAGGGACAACACCGGGGAGCTGTTTTTT. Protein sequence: CASSRDNTGELFF.

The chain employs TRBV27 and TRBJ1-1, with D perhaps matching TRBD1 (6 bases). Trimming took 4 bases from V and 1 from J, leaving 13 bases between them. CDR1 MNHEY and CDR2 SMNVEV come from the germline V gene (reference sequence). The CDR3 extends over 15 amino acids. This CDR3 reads CASSSRGGPNTEAFF. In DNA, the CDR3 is TGTGCCAGCAGTTCCCGGGGGGGCCCGAACACTGAAGCTTTCTTT.

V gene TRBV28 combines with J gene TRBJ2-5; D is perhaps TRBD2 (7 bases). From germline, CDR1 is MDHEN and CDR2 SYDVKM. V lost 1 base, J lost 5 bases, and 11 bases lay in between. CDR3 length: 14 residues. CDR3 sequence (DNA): TGTGCCAGCAGTTTATCCGGGGGGCCGGAGACCCAGTACTTC. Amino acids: CASSLSGGPETQYF. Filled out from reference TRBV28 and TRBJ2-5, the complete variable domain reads DVKVTQSSRYLVKRTGEKVFLECVQDMDHENMFWYRQDPGLGLRLIYFSYDVKMKEKGDIPEGYSVSREKKERFSLILESASTNQTSMYLCASSLSGGPETQYFGPGTRLLVL.

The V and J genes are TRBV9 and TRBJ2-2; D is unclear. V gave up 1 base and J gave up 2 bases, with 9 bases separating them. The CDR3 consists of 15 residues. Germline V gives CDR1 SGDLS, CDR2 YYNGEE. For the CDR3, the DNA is TGTGCCAGCAGCGTACTCAGCGTAAACACCGGGGAGCTGTTTTTT. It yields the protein CASSVLSVNTGELFF.

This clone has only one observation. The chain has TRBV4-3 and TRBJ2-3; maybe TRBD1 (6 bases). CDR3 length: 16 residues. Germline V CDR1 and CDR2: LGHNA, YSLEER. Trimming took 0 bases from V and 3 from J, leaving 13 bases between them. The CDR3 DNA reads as TGCGCCAGCAGCCAAGATGTACAGGGTGGAACAGATACGCAGTATTTT. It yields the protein CASSQDVQGGTDTQYF.

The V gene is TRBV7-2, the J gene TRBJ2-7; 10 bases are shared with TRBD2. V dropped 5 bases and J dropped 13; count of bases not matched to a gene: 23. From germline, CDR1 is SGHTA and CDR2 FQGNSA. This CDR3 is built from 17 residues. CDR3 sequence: CASSPHSASGGLSAAYF. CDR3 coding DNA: TGTGCCAGCAGCCCCCACTCGGCTAGCGGGGGCCTCTCCGCTGCCTACTTC.

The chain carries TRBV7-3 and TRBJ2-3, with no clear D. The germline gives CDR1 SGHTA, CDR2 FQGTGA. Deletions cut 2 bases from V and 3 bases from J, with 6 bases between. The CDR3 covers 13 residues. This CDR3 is CASSLEWTDTQYF. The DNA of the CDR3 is TGTGCCAGCAGCTTAGAGTGGACAGATACGCAGTATTTT.

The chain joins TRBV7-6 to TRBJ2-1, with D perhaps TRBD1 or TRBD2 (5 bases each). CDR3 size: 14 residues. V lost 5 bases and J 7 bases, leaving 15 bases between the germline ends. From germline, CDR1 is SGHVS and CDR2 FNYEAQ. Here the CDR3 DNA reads TGTGCCAGCAGCCCGGGGCTAGCTGTGAATGAGCAGTTCTTC. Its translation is CASSPGLAVNEQFF.

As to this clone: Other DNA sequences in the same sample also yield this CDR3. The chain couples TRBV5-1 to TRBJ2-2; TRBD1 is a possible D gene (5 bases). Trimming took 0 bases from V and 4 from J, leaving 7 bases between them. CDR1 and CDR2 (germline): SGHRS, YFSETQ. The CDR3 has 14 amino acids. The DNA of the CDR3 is TGCGCCAGCAGCTTGGACAGGCCCACCGGGGAGCTGTTTTTT. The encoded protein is CASSLDRPTGELFF.

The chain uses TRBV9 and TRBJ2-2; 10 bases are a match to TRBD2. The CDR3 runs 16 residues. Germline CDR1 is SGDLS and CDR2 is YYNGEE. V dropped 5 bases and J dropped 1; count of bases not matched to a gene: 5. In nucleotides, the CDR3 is TGTGCCAGCAGTCTAGCGGGAGTCGGGAACACCGGGGAGCTGTTTTTT. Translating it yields CASSLAGVGNTGELFF.

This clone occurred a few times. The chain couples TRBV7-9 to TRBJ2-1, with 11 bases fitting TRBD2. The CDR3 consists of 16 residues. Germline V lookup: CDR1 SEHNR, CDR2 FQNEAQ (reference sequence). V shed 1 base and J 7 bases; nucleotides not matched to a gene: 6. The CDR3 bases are TGTGCCAGCAGCTTAGTGAGACTAGCGGGGTTTAATGAGCAGTTCTTC. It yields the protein CASSLVRLAGFNEQFF.

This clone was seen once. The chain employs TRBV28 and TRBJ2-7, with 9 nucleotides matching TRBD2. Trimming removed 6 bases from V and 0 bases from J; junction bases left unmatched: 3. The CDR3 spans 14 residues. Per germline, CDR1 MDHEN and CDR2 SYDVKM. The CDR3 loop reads CASRSGGSSYEQYF. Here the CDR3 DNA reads TGTGCCAGCAGGAGCGGGGGGAGCTCCTACGAGCAGTACTTC.

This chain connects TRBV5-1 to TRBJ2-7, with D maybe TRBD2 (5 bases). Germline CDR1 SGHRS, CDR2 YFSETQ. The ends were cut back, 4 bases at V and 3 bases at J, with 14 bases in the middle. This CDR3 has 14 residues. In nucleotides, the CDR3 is TGCGCCAGCAGCCCGTCCCTAGCTAGCTACGAGCAGTACTTC. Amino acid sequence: CASSPSLASYEQYF. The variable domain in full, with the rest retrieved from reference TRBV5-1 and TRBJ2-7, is KAGVTQTPRYLIKTRGQQVTLSCSPISGHRSVSWYQQTPGQGLQFLFEYFSETQRNKGNFPGRFSGRQFSNSRSEMNVSTLELGDSALYLCASSPSLASYEQYFGPGTRLTVT.

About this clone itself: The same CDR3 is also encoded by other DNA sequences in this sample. The chain's CDR3 is CASSSRPGVDTQYF. The CDR3 DNA follows: TGTGCCAGCAGCTCCCGGCCGGGGGTGGATACGCAGTATTTT. The chain joins TRBV7-2 to TRBJ2-3; D is perhaps TRBD2 (6 bases). V was cut by 4 bases and J by 6 bases, with 14 bases left in between. This CDR3 comprises 14 residues. Germline V gene data show CDR1 as SGHTA and CDR2 as FQGNSA.

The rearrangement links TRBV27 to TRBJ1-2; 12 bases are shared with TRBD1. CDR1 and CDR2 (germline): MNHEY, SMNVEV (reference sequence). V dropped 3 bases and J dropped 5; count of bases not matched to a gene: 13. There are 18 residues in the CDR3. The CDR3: CASSLLGTGTGGPYGYTF. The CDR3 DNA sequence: TGTGCCAGCAGTTTGCTAGGGACCGGGACAGGGGGCCCATATGGCTACACCTTC.

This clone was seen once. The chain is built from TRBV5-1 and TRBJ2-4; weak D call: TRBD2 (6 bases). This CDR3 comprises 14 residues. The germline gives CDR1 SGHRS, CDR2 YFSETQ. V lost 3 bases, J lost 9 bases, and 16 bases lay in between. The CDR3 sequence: CASSSVPGSSIQYF. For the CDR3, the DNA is TGCGCCAGCAGCTCCGTACCCGGGAGCAGCATTCAGTACTTC. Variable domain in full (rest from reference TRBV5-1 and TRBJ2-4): KAGVTQTPRYLIKTRGQQVTLSCSPISGHRSVSWYQQTPGQGLQFLFEYFSETQRNKGNFPGRFSGRQFSNSRSEMNVSTLELGDSALYLCASSSVPGSSIQYFGAGTRLSVL.

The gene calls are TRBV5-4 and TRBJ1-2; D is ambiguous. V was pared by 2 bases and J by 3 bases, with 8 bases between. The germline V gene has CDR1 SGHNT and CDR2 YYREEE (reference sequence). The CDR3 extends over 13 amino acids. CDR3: CASSLTLDYGYTF. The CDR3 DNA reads TGTGCCAGCAGCTTAACCCTCGACTATGGCTACACCTTC.

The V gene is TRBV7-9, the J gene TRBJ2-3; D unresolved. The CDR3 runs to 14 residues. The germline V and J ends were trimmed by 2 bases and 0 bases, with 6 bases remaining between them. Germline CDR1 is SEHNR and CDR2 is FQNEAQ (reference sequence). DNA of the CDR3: TGTGCCAGCAGCTTATATGCTAGCACAGATACGCAGTATTTT. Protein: CASSLYASTDTQYF.